Below are 12 T cell receptor beta chains sequenced from a single sample in a study of T cells in localized non-small cell lung cancer. Method: immunoSEQ multiplex PCR; TCRdb's copy keeps in-frame clones and lacks some. The table has around 50,000 clones, 80% to 90% seen once. Sequences were derived from peripheral blood, sampled before any cancer treatment. These receptors originate from a male donor at least 60 years old with stage III squamous cell lung carcinoma.

CDR3 DNA: TGTGCCAGCAGCCAAGCCCTCTACTATGGCTACACCTTC. Amino acid sequence: CASSQALYYGYTF. V gene TRBV14 combines with J gene TRBJ1-2; D gene unclear. V was trimmed by 1 base and J by 3 bases, leaving 6 bases between them. The germline CDR1 and CDR2 sequences are SGHDN and FVKESK. The CDR3 loop spans 13 amino acids.

This clone turned up a few times. The J gene is TRBJ1-3, the V gene TRBV25-1; a weak D match, TRBD1 (5 bases). The V and J ends lost 9 bases and 2 bases respectively, with 8 bases between them. The CDR3 has 12 residues. Germline-derived CDR1 and CDR2 are MGHDK and SYGVNS. CDR3 in amino acids: CASEQAGNTIYF. CDR3 in DNA: TGTGCCAGTGAACAGGCTGGAAACACCATATATTTT.

The chain has TRBV27 and TRBJ2-7, with 8 bases lining up with TRBD1. CDR1 and CDR2 (germline): MNHEY, SMNVEV (reference sequence). CDR3 length equals 14 residues. The trim removed 3 bases at V and 6 bases at J, leaving 7 bases unmatched. CDR3 residues: CASSFGTGGGEQYF. CDR3 nucleotide sequence: TGTGCCAGCAGTTTTGGGACAGGCGGAGGCGAGCAGTACTTC.

The chain couples TRBV7-9 to TRBJ2-7; unclear D gene. Germline CDR1 SEHNR, CDR2 FQNEAQ (reference sequence). Trimming shortened V by 2 bases and J by 3 bases, and 5 bases separated the two germline ends. This CDR3 has 12 residues. CDR3 in amino acids: CASSLPNYEQYF. In nucleotides, the CDR3 is TGTGCCAGCAGCTTACCAAACTACGAGCAGTACTTC.

This clone was seen repeatedly, ten times or more. The chain uses TRBV7-3 and TRBJ2-5; TRBD2 agrees at 10 bases. Germline CDR1 is SGHTA and CDR2 is FQGTGA. This CDR3 comprises 16 residues. V was pared by 5 bases and J by 1 base, with 7 bases of the junction left unmatched. CDR3 DNA sequence: TGTGCCAGCAGCCCCGGGCAGCGGGAGGGCCAAGAGACCCAGTACTTC. Protein sequence: CASSPGQREGQETQYF.

The V gene is TRBV5-6, the J gene TRBJ2-7, with TRBD1 matching over 7 bases. V was pared by 4 bases and J by 3 bases, with 10 bases of the junction left unmatched. CDR1 is SGHDT, CDR2 YYEEEE, per germline. CDR3 length: 15 residues. The CDR3 is CASSQSGTAYYEQYF. CDR3 nucleotide sequence: TGTGCCAGCAGCCAATCCGGGACAGCCTACTACGAGCAGTACTTC.

This sequence joins TRBV7-6 and TRBJ1-5; no definite D call. Looked up from germline, CDR1 is SGHVS and CDR2 is FNYEAQ. The CDR3 covers 16 residues. The ends were cut back, 2 bases at V and 2 bases at J, with 13 bases in the middle. The CDR3 DNA reads TGTGCCAGCAGCTTACGACCTGACGGTGGCAATCAGCCCCAGCATTTT. Protein sequence: CASSLRPDGGNQPQHF.

For this clone: One end of the junction is discordant with germline, which a read error may explain. This sequence joins TRBV27 and TRBJ2-6; either TRBD1 or TRBD2 may fit D (5 bases each). The CDR3 contains 17 residues. Germline V lookup: CDR1 MNHEY, CDR2 SMNVEV (reference sequence). The CDR3 region is CATSESGRFSGANVLTF. CDR3 coding DNA: TGTGCCACCAGTGAGTCGGGACGATTCTCTGGGGCCAACGTCCTGACTTTC.

The gene calls are TRBV2 and TRBJ2-3, with 7 bases aligning to TRBD2. V shed 7 bases and J 6 bases; nucleotides not matched to a gene: 13. The CDR3 contains 15 residues. The germline V gene has CDR1 SNHLY and CDR2 FYNNEI. CDR3 sequence: CASKGAGEWADTQYF. The CDR3 DNA reads TGTGCCAGCAAAGGCGCGGGAGAATGGGCGGATACGCAGTATTTT.

The chain uses TRBV2 and TRBJ1-4; D is uncertain. Germline V gene sequence: CDR1 SNHLY, CDR2 FYNNEI. Trimming took 7 bases from V and 8 from J, leaving 14 bases between them. The CDR3 has 13 residues. In DNA, the CDR3 is TGTGCCAGCACGTGGGGTTGGAAGGAAAAACTGTTTTTT. It translates to CASTWGWKEKLFF.

The V gene is TRBV7-6, the J gene TRBJ2-5; TRBD2 aligns across 8 bases. V was clipped by 7 bases and J by 3 bases; unmatched bases: 7. The CDR3 is made up of 14 amino acids. Germline loops: CDR1 SGHVS, CDR2 FNYEAQ. DNA of the CDR3: TGTGCCAGCACCCTTTCGGGGGGGGAAGAGACCCAGTACTTC. This encodes CASTLSGGEETQYF.

The chain couples TRBV29-1 to TRBJ2-1, with a possible D match to TRBD2 (5 bases). This CDR3 spans 13 amino acids. Deletions cut 6 bases from V and 6 bases from J, with 15 bases between. Germline CDR1 and CDR2: SQVTM and ANQGSEA. The CDR3 DNA follows: TGCAGCGTCGGGATACCTACTAGCAATGAGCAGTTCTTC. It encodes CSVGIPTSNEQFF.